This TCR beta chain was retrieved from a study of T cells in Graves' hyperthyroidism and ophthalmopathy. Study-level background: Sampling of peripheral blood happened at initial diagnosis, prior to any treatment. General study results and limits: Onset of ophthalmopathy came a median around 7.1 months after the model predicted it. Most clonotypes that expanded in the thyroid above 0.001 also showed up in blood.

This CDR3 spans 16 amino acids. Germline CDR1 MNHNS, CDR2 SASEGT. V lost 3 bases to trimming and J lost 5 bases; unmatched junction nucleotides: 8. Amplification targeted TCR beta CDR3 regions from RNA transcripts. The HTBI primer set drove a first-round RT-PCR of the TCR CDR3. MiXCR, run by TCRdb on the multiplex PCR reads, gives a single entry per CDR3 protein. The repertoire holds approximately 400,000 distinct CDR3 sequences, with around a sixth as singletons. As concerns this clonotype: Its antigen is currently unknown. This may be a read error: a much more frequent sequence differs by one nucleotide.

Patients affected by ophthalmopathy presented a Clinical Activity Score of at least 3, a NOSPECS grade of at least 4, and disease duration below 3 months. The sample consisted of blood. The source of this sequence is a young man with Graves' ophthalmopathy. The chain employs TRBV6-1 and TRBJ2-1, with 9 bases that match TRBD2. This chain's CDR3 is CASSDSAGGPHNEQFF. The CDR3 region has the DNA TGTGCCAGCAGTGACTCGGCGGGGGGGCCCCACAATGAGCAGTTCTTC.